This T cell receptor beta chain was sequenced for a study of T cells after yellow fever vaccination. Study-wide context: Any fraction with a low cell number was prepared using SMART-Seq v4 Ultra Low Input. Study-wide findings and caveats: Clones from primary vaccination mostly reappeared after the booster (about 97% CD4, under 90% CD8). Abundant contaminating clonotypes from the bulk population could appear in FACS-sorted repertoires.

MiXCR, applied by TCRdb to the 5' RACE reads, yields one record per CDR3 protein. The sample has 550,000 or so distinct CDR3 sequences, approximately 21% seen once; the top ten hold roughly an eighth. V was trimmed by 1 base and J by 11 bases, leaving 12 bases between them. In germline, CDR1 is SGHKS, CDR2 YYEKEE (reference sequence). CDR3 size: 12 residues. This clonotype was picked up a small number of times. Its antigen is not known. The V and J genes are TRBV5-5 and TRBJ1-1, with D unresolved. This sequence was found in a young man who received the YFV17D yellow fever vaccine. Sample: PBMCs, taken 15 days after the yellow fever booster vaccination. The CDR3 spells CASSLTSIRAFF. CDR3 nucleotide sequence: TGTGCCAGCAGCTTGACCTCAATACGCGCTTTCTTT.